This T cell receptor beta chain was profiled in a study of T cells in women clearing cervical HPV infection. Looking at the study overall: Control women cleared a single incident HPV16 infection within 12 months. Case blood was drawn when the lesion was first found; control blood after infection became undetectable. Broader study findings: It is unknown whether associations predate infection; no effector/memory or HPV-specific sorting.

The CDR3 is 15 amino acids. The V gene end was trimmed by 4 bases and the J gene end by 0 bases; junction bases not matched to a gene: 3. The V gene's germline CDR1 is SEHNR and CDR2 FQNEAQ (reference sequence). In regard to this clone: The target antigen is unknown. Read sequence stops 3 residues before the CDR3 end, and the germline J gene provides the missing end. Other nucleotide sequences from this sample produce the same CDR3.

TCR beta CDR3 amplified by multiplex PCR from about 1200 ng genomic DNA. Sequencing used immunoSEQ multiplex PCR; TCRdb keeps in-frame clones, though not all of them. Its table lists around 23,000 clones. This chain connects TRBV7-9 to TRBJ1-3; TRBD1 matches 7 bases. The receptor's source is a woman aged 18-69 years with a cervical HPV16 infection that either progressed to CIN3+ or cleared (not recorded which). Material: blood buffy coat. CDR3 amino acids: CASSSDRNSGNTIYF. Incomplete CDR3 DNA: TGTGCCAGCAGCTCGGACAGGAACTCTGGAAACACC.